The 30 T cell receptor beta chains presented below share a single source sample, sequenced in a study of cytomegalovirus exposure and HLA in healthy donors. Use of 60 Vbeta and 13 Jbeta primers characterized the PCR. This table comes from immunoSEQ multiplex PCR, and its TCRdb copy is limited to in-frame clones, with some not included. This table holds over 110,000 clones, over 75% found once. Source material: PBMCs. The receptors originated from a male donor in good health and CMV-seronegative.

The rearrangement uses TRBV18 and TRBJ2-1; 9 bases map to TRBD1. The CDR3 has 18 residues. Unmatched junction bases numbered 13, after V lost 1 base and J lost 6 bases. Looked up from germline, CDR1 is KGHSH and CDR2 is LQKENI. DNA for the CDR3: TGTGCCAGCTCACCACAGCCCGCTAGGACAGGGGAACGCAATGAGCAGTTCTTC. Translating it yields CASSPQPARTGERNEQFF.

This sequence joins TRBV27 and TRBJ2-3, with a weak D call TRBD2 (5 bases). CDR3 length equals 13 residues. The germline V and J ends were trimmed by 5 bases and 4 bases, with 10 bases remaining between them. The germline V gene has CDR1 MNHEY and CDR2 SMNVEV (reference sequence). The CDR3 loop is CASSVLGADTQYF. The CDR3 DNA sequence: TGTGCCAGCAGTGTCCTCGGGGCAGATACGCAGTATTTT.

The chain is built from TRBV19 and TRBJ2-1; D is possibly TRBD1 (6 bases). The CDR3 consists of 14 residues. Germline V lookup: CDR1 LNHDA, CDR2 SQIVND (reference sequence). V lost 7 bases to trimming and J lost 0 bases, with 10 bases between them. This CDR3 reads CASTRGTSYNEQFF. The CDR3 bases are TGTGCCAGTACAAGGGGGACCTCCTACAATGAGCAGTTCTTC.

This rearrangement joins TRBV7-2 to TRBJ2-7, with a weak D call TRBD2 (6 bases). The CDR3 runs 17 residues. Germline-derived CDR1 and CDR2 are SGHTA and FQGNSA. Trimming stripped 5 bases from V and 1 base from J, with 21 bases between. In nucleotides, the CDR3 is TGTGCCAGCAGCACCCGAGGGGACTTCTTAAAGTCCTACGAGCAGTACTTC. This sequence encodes CASSTRGDFLKSYEQYF. The full variable domain, its missing parts supplied by reference TRBV7-2 and TRBJ2-7, is GAGVSQSPSNKVTEKGKDVELRCDPISGHTALYWYRQSLGQGLEFLIYFQGNSAPDKSGLPSDRFSAERTGGSVSTLTIQRTQQEDSAVYLCASSTRGDFLKSYEQYFGPGTRLTVT.

The V and J genes are TRBV4-3 and TRBJ2-1; D uncertain. Per the germline V gene, CDR1 is LGHNA and CDR2 is YSLEER. This CDR3 has 14 amino acids. Trimming pared 0 bases from V and 4 bases from J, leaving 7 bases between. The CDR3 DNA sequence: TGCGCCAGCAGCCAAGACGCGGTATACAATGAGCAGTTCTTC. It translates to CASSQDAVYNEQFF.

The rearrangement links TRBV29-1 to TRBJ2-5; D ambiguous. Trimming removed 2 bases at V and 7 bases at J, with 8 bases between. Germline assignment: CDR1 SQVTM and CDR2 ANQGSEA. The CDR3 totals 11 residues. In DNA form, the CDR3 reads TGCAGCGTTGAAACGGGTGTGACCCAGTACTTC. Amino acid sequence: CSVETGVTQYF.

In this sample, this clone turned up once. The chain employs TRBV18 and TRBJ1-2; tentative D call: TRBD1 (6 bases). Germline V lookup: CDR1 KGHSH, CDR2 LQKENI. Trimming pared 3 bases from V and 5 bases from J, leaving 10 bases between. The CDR3 covers 13 residues. CDR3 residues: CASSPGQRYGYTF. The CDR3 nucleotides are TGTGCCAGCTCACCTGGACAGCGTTATGGCTACACCTTC. Supplemented by reference TRBV18 and TRBJ1-2, the full variable domain reads NAGVMQNPRHLVRRRGQEARLRCSPMKGHSHVYWYRQLPEEGLKFMVYLQKENIIDESGMPKERFSAEFPKEGPSILRIQQVVRGDSAAYFCASSPGQRYGYTFGSGTRLTVV.

In DNA form, the CDR3 reads TGCGCCAGCAGCTCCACCGGGACAGGGTCTAATGAGCAGTTCTTC. It is translated as CASSSTGTGSNEQFF. The chain joins TRBV5-1 to TRBJ2-1; 9 nucleotides agree with TRBD1. The CDR3 consists of 15 residues. Losses at the gene ends were 3 bases for V and 7 bases for J; bases not matched to a gene: 8. Germline loops: CDR1 SGHRS, CDR2 YFSETQ. The full variable domain, its missing parts supplied by reference TRBV5-1 and TRBJ2-1, is KAGVTQTPRYLIKTRGQQVTLSCSPISGHRSVSWYQQTPGQGLQFLFEYFSETQRNKGNFPGRFSGRQFSNSRSEMNVSTLELGDSALYLCASSSTGTGSNEQFFGPGTRLTVL.

The chain links TRBV4-3 to TRBJ2-7, with TRBD2 matching over 15 bases. V lost 3 bases to trimming and J lost 3 bases; unmatched junction nucleotides: 0. Germline CDR1 LGHNA, CDR2 YSLEER. CDR3 length: 15 amino acids. The CDR3 nucleotides are TGCGCCAGCAGCCAGGGACTAGCGGGAGGCTACGAGCAGTACTTC. Its translation is CASSQGLAGGYEQYF.

The chain couples TRBV7-6 to TRBJ2-1; D is possibly TRBD2 (6 bases). CDR1 is SGHVS and CDR2 is FNYEAQ in the germline V gene. This CDR3 contains 18 residues. The V gene lost 1 base and the J gene lost 0 bases, with 16 bases spanning the gap. The CDR3 reads CASSLGGDWGSSYNEQFF. The CDR3 bases are TGTGCCAGCAGCTTAGGCGGGGATTGGGGGAGCTCCTACAATGAGCAGTTCTTC.

Concerning this clone: Sequence at one end of the junction differs from germline and may be a read error. The chain links TRBV6-5 to TRBJ2-7; the D gene is possibly TRBD1 (6 bases). Germline V lookup: CDR1 MNHEY, CDR2 SVGAGI. The CDR3 sequence is 13 residues long. CDR3 DNA: TGTGCCAGCAGCCTACAGACCGGGACAACGGCGTCCTTC. Translation gives CASSLQTGTTASF.

The CDR3 spells CASSPSRLAGEAGGTDTQYF. The CDR3 DNA reads TGCGCCAGCAGCCCAAGTCGACTAGCGGGAGAGGCCGGGGGCACAGATACGCAGTATTTT. The chain has TRBV4-3 and TRBJ2-3, with 12 bases that match TRBD2. Germline V lookup: CDR1 LGHNA, CDR2 YSLEER. This CDR3 is built from 20 residues. Trimming took 4 bases from V and 1 from J; bases not matched to a gene: 15.

In its sample, this clone was seen once. V is TRBV7-9 and J is TRBJ2-5; D may be TRBD2 (5 bases). The DNA end is more similar to TRBJ2-7, so the J call may be wrong. Germline CDR1 SEHNR, CDR2 FQNEAQ (reference sequence). The CDR3 contains 13 residues. The CDR3 sequence is CASSRSGSYEQYF. The CDR3 DNA reads as TGTGCCAGCAGCAGAAGCGGAAGCTACGAGCAGTACTTC.

The rearrangement links TRBV4-3 to TRBJ2-1; 9 nucleotides line up with TRBD2. Trimming took 0 bases from V and 5 from J; bases not matched to a gene: 8. CDR3 length: 17 amino acids. From germline, CDR1 is LGHNA and CDR2 YSLEER. The CDR3 DNA reads as TGCGCCAGCAGCCAAGACGCGGCGGGAGGGGTTAACAATGAGCAGTTCTTC. Translation: CASSQDAAGGVNNEQFF.

The chain links TRBV29-1 to TRBJ1-2; D is ambiguous. The CDR3 spans 14 residues. V was cut by 4 bases and J by 0 bases, with 12 bases left in between. Per the germline V gene, CDR1 is SQVTM and CDR2 is ANQGSEA. The CDR3, as DNA: TGCAGCGTTGTACCCAGGTATGCTAACTATGGCTACACCTTC. It translates to CSVVPRYANYGYTF.

This chain connects TRBV5-8 to TRBJ2-5; 8 bases line up with TRBD2. Germline trimming cut 0 bases from V and 2 bases from J; bases unmatched to any gene: 9. This CDR3 has 17 amino acids. Germline CDR1 and CDR2: SGHTS and YDEGEE. CDR3 nucleotides: TGTGCCAGCAGCTTGGCCTCGACTAGCGTAGTACAAGAGACCCAGTACTTC. Its translation is CASSLASTSVVQETQYF. Drawing the rest from reference TRBV5-8 and TRBJ2-5, the complete variable domain is EAGVTQSPTHLIKTRGQQATLRCSPISGHTSVYWYQQALGLGLQFLLWYDEGEERNRGNFPPRFSGRQFPNYSSELNVNALELEDSALYLCASSLASTSVVQETQYFGPGTRLLVL.

The chain has TRBV5-4 and TRBJ2-5; 9 bases are a match to TRBD2. Trimming took 0 bases from V and 0 from J; bases not matched to a gene: 0. Germline-derived CDR1 and CDR2 are SGHNT and YYREEE (reference sequence). The CDR3 sequence is 15 residues long. Here the CDR3 reads CASSLASGDQETQYF. The CDR3, as DNA: TGTGCCAGCAGCTTGGCTAGCGGGGACCAAGAGACCCAGTACTTC.

The J gene is TRBJ2-3, the V gene TRBV9, with TRBD2 matching 15 bases. The V gene's germline CDR1 is SGDLS and CDR2 YYNGEE. This CDR3 contains 17 residues. The V segment lost 4 bases and the J segment 6 bases; nucleotides outside the gene matches: 9. The CDR3, as DNA: TGTGCCAGCAGCCCCGGACTAGCGGGAGGGGGGTCCGATACGCAGTATTTT. Translating gives CASSPGLAGGGSDTQYF.

The chain uses TRBV12-5 and TRBJ2-3; a possible D gene is TRBD1 (5 bases). CDR3 size: 11 residues. The germline V and J ends were trimmed by 6 bases and 14 bases, with 15 bases remaining between them. CDR1 LGHNT and CDR2 FRNRAP come from the germline V gene. CDR3 amino acids: CASGNRSHRYF. The CDR3 nucleotides are TGTGCTAGTGGCAACAGGAGCCACCGGTATTTT.

The chain recombines TRBV7-9 with TRBJ2-7, with 10 bases that match TRBD1. The CDR3 covers 16 residues. V trimming: 5 bases; J trimming: 0 bases; junction bases outside the gene matches: 7. Per the germline V gene, CDR1 is SEHNR and CDR2 is FQNEAQ (reference sequence). The CDR3 nucleotides read TGTGCCAGCAGCCCAGATGGGACAGGGGCCTCCTACGAGCAGTACTTC. Its protein is CASSPDGTGASYEQYF.

The chain carries TRBV7-2 and TRBJ1-4, with 7 bases aligning to TRBD1. Trimming removed 4 bases from V and 6 bases from J; junction bases left unmatched: 5. CDR1 is SGHTA and CDR2 is FQGNSA in the germline V gene. This CDR3 is built from 14 residues. The CDR3: CASSYQGGHEKLFF. For the CDR3, the DNA is TGTGCCAGCAGCTACCAGGGGGGACATGAAAAACTGTTTTTT.

This chain joins TRBV2 and TRBJ2-3; 8 nucleotides align to TRBD1. This CDR3 has 17 residues. Germline loops: CDR1 SNHLY, CDR2 FYNNEI. Unmatched junction bases numbered 6, after V lost 0 bases and J lost 1 base. The CDR3 loop is CASSEARPGQGTDTQYF. The CDR3 nucleotides read TGTGCCAGCAGTGAAGCACGTCCGGGACAGGGCACAGATACGCAGTATTTT. Drawing the rest from reference TRBV2 and TRBJ2-3, the complete variable domain is EPEVTQTPSHQVTQMGQEVILRCVPISNHLYFYWYRQILGQKVEFLVSFYNNEISEKSEIFDDQFSVERPDGSNFTLKIRSTKLEDSAMYFCASSEARPGQGTDTQYFGPGTRLTVL.

The CDR3 spells CASSLPGQPYEQYF. CDR3 coding DNA: TGTGCCAGCAGCCTCCCGGGACAGCCCTACGAGCAGTACTTC. The rearrangement uses TRBV5-6 and TRBJ2-7; TRBD1 aligns across 7 bases. The V gene's germline CDR1 is SGHDT and CDR2 YYEEEE. The V segment lost 4 bases and the J segment 2 bases; nucleotides outside the gene matches: 6. There are 14 residues in the CDR3.

The chain employs TRBV5-6 and TRBJ2-7; D remains ambiguous. The CDR3 covers 13 residues. V was pared by 4 bases and J by 6 bases, with 14 bases between. Germline assignment: CDR1 SGHDT and CDR2 YYEEEE. This CDR3 is CASSQSPGGEQYF. In DNA, the CDR3 is TGTGCCAGCAGCCAAAGCCCCGGCGGCGAGCAGTACTTC.

The chain recombines TRBV5-4 with TRBJ2-1, with 10 nucleotides matching TRBD2. With 6 bases clipped from V and 1 base from J, the junction kept 7 bases outside the gene matches. Germline V gene data show CDR1 as SGHNT and CDR2 as YYREEE (reference sequence). The CDR3 is made up of 16 amino acids. The CDR3 region is CASTAGGPGSYNEQFF. The CDR3 DNA reads as TGTGCCAGCACAGCGGGAGGGCCGGGTTCCTACAATGAGCAGTTCTTC.

The chain has TRBV30 and TRBJ1-3; weak D call: TRBD1 (6 bases). CDR1 is GTSNPN, CDR2 SVGIG, per germline (reference sequence). The length of the CDR3 is 14 residues. V was clipped by 8 bases and J by 4 bases, with 18 bases between them. This chain's CDR3 is CAGENQGSGNTIYF. Here the CDR3 DNA reads TGTGCCGGAGAAAATCAGGGGTCCGGAAACACCATATATTTT.

The gene calls are TRBV7-6 and TRBJ2-2; the D gene is possibly TRBD2 (6 bases). Trimming stripped 1 base from V and 0 bases from J, with 9 bases between. The germline V gene encodes CDR1 SGHVS and CDR2 FNYEAQ. This CDR3 contains 16 residues. The CDR3 DNA follows: TGTGCCAGCAGCTTAGAAACGGGGGCGAACACCGGGGAGCTGTTTTTT. Translated, it gives CASSLETGANTGELFF.

The gene calls are TRBV28 and TRBJ2-7, with D maybe TRBD2 (7 bases). Germline lookup yields CDR1 MDHEN and CDR2 SYDVKM. The CDR3 extends over 15 amino acids. Deletions cut 4 bases from V and 2 bases from J, with 15 bases between. The CDR3 sequence is CASSSGGGAPYEQYF. In DNA, the CDR3 is TGTGCCAGCAGTTCCGGAGGGGGGGCCCCCTACGAGCAGTACTTC.

The rearrangement links TRBV29-1 to TRBJ1-2; 9 nucleotides match TRBD1. Germline-derived CDR1 and CDR2 are SQVTM and ANQGSEA. The junction had 4 bases not matched to a gene; V was cut back by 1 base and J by 1 base. This CDR3 is built from 15 residues. CDR3 amino acids: CSVEGGQGLNYGYTF. The CDR3 coding sequence is TGCAGCGTTGAAGGGGGACAGGGTCTTAACTATGGCTACACCTTC.

The CDR3 nucleotides are TGCGCCAGCAGCCAAGTTACAGGGGTTTTCCCAAATGAGCAGTTCTTC. Its protein is CASSQVTGVFPNEQFF. This chain uses TRBV4-3 with TRBJ2-1; 7 bases map to TRBD1. CDR1 is LGHNA, CDR2 YSLEER, per germline. This CDR3 has 16 amino acids. The V segment lost 1 base and the J segment 7 bases; nucleotides outside the gene matches: 10.